The clone carrying this T cell receptor beta chain has ten or more counts. Its matching antigen is unknown. The data are from a study of Graves' ophthalmopathy and Graves' hyperthyroidism. Study-wide points: Detected in blood as well were most expanded thyroid clonotypes with frequency above 0.001.

The authors amplified TCR beta CDR3 regions from RNA transcripts. Investigators did first-round RT-PCR with HTBI primers, then second-round multiplex PCR. TCRdb called the multiplex PCR reads again in MiXCR, with one record for every CDR3 protein. This table holds fewer than 250,000 distinct CDR3 sequences, roughly 29% found once. Isolation of PBMCs was performed using 10 ml of fresh peripheral blood. The CDR3 runs to 13 residues. V lost 4 bases to trimming and J lost 3 bases; unmatched junction nucleotides: 5. Germline V gene lookup returns CDR1 GTSNPN and CDR2 SVGIG (reference sequence). This TCR came from a man in his forties or fifties with Graves' ophthalmopathy. The specimen was peripheral blood. This chain links TRBV30 with TRBJ1-2; the match to TRBD1 covers 7 bases. Here the CDR3 reads CAWNRGLYYGYTF. The CDR3 bases are TGTGCCTGGAACAGGGGTTTATACTATGGCTACACCTTC.